The 7 T cell receptor beta chains in this list originate from one sample, sequenced in a study of early T cells in non-severe SARS-CoV-2 infection. TCRdb reprocessed the 5' RACE reads with MiXCR, giving one entry per CDR3 protein. Of about 25,000 distinct CDR3 sequences listed, about 4% are singletons. The sample consisted of whole blood. The origin of the receptors is an adult who was a healthcare worker with PCR-confirmed SARS-CoV-2 infection or an uninfected control (not recorded which).

This clonotype was counted many times. The V call is TRBV28, the J call TRBJ1-1; the D gene is possibly TRBD1 (5 bases). The length of the CDR3 is 13 residues. Trimming left V 7 bases short and J 6 bases short, with 15 bases between. Per the germline V gene, CDR1 is MDHEN and CDR2 is SYDVKM. The CDR3 spells CASTLGQLPEAFF. The CDR3 DNA is TGTGCCAGCACCTTGGGGCAGTTACCTGAAGCTTTCTTT.

This clonotype was counted ten times or more. V usage is TRBV18 and J usage is TRBJ2-1; TRBD1 aligns across 7 bases. The V gene end was trimmed by 0 bases and the J gene end by 2 bases; junction bases not matched to a gene: 1. Germline V gene sequence: CDR1 KGHSH, CDR2 LQKENI. This CDR3 contains 15 residues. CDR3 amino acids: CASSPPGQTYNEQFF. The DNA for the CDR3 is TGTGCCAGCTCACCACCGGGACAGACCTACAATGAGCAGTTCTTC. Drawing the rest from reference TRBV18 and TRBJ2-1, the complete variable domain is NAGVMQNPRHLVRRRGQEARLRCSPMKGHSHVYWYRQLPEEGLKFMVYLQKENIIDESGMPKERFSAEFPKEGPSILRIQQVVRGDSAAYFCASSPPGQTYNEQFFGPGTRLTVL.

This clonotype was found many times. The genes are TRBV19 and TRBJ1-5; D may be TRBD1 (5 bases). CDR1 is LNHDA, CDR2 SQIVND, per germline (reference sequence). V dropped 4 bases and J dropped 0 bases, with 10 bases sitting between them. The CDR3 extends over 15 amino acids. The CDR3 sequence is CASSTTVYSNQPQHF. The CDR3 DNA reads as TGTGCCAGTAGTACGACAGTTTATAGCAATCAGCCCCAGCATTTT.

This clonotype showed up many times. V gene TRBV7-6 combines with J gene TRBJ2-7; weak D call: TRBD2 (5 bases). CDR3 length: 17 residues. V was cut by 1 base and J by 3 bases, with 19 bases left in between. Germline V gives CDR1 SGHVS, CDR2 FNYEAQ. As DNA, the CDR3 is TGTGCCAGCAGCTTAGTTGCTCCCCGGCTAGCCCACTACGAGCAGTACTTC. Its protein product is CASSLVAPRLAHYEQYF.

This clonotype was found a few times. The chain couples TRBV7-3 to TRBJ2-2, with no clear D. This CDR3 region has 13 residues. V dropped 5 bases and J dropped 6 bases, with 10 bases sitting between them. Germline CDR1 and CDR2: SGHTA and FQGTGA. CDR3 bases: TGTGCCAGCAGCCCCACCCAATCCGGGGAGCTGTTTTTT. Protein product: CASSPTQSGELFF.

This clonotype was observed at least ten times. The rearrangement uses TRBV29-1 and TRBJ2-2; D tentatively reads TRBD1 or TRBD2 (5 bases each). The CDR3 loop spans 13 amino acids. V lost 7 bases to trimming and J lost 4 bases, with 13 bases between them. Germline-derived CDR1 and CDR2 are SQVTM and ANQGSEA. The CDR3 bases are TGCAGCGGGGGGACCTCTATCACCGGGGAGCTGTTTTTT. Translated, it gives CSGGTSITGELFF.

At least ten counts were recorded for this clonotype. The genes are TRBV7-8 and TRBJ2-3, with 15 bases that match TRBD2. V was pared by 5 bases and J by 1 base, with 13 bases of the junction left unmatched. Germline V CDR1 and CDR2: SGHVS, FQNEAQ. The CDR3 covers 20 residues. In nucleotides, the CDR3 is TGTGCCAGCAGCCCCAAGCTTCCGGGACTAGCGGGAGGTGGCACAGATACGCAGTATTTT. Residues: CASSPKLPGLAGGGTDTQYF.